Sequencing of this T cell receptor beta chain was carried out in a study of blood T cell repertoires in COVID-19. Study overall: Sources were T cells, B-cell-depleted T cells, or PBMCs; the material itself was cDNA or gDNA.

TCRdb keeps only in-frame clones here, not all; method: immunoSEQ multiplex PCR. The profile shows around 190,000 clones, around 85% of them singletons. The TCR originated in a woman aged 55-69 years with acute or convalescent COVID-19. The sample taken for sequencing was peripheral blood.

CDR3 protein: CASSSGTINTGELFF. The CDR3 DNA reads TGTGCCAGCAGTTCCGGGACTATAAACACCGGGGAGCTGTTTTTT. The chain recombines TRBV6-2 or TRBV6-3 with TRBJ2-2; 7 bases line up with TRBD2. CDR1 and CDR2 (germline): MNHEY, SVGEGT. V trimming: 4 bases; J trimming: 2 bases; junction bases outside the gene matches: 4. The length of the CDR3 is 15 residues.